The 20 T cell receptor beta chains given below trace back to one sample, sequenced in a study of tumor-infiltrating lymphocytes in primary liver carcinoma. The approximately 20-31 mg bulk tissue piece was not sorted before simultaneous RNA and DNA extraction. The authors made TCR beta cDNA from 450 to 600 ng total RNA with a constant-region primer. Three nested multiplex PCR rounds, a slightly modified ARM-PCR, produced the libraries for TCR beta. A C-beta reverse primer and TRBV1-TRBV30 forward primers served in each of the first two PCR rounds, at 10 cycles apiece. From the multiplex PCR reads, TCRdb called clonotypes with MiXCR, one entry per CDR3 protein. The profile shows around 88,000 distinct CDR3 sequences, 65% to 70% of them singletons. Sample: tumor-adjacent normal liver tissue. The receptor source for this set is a man aged 35-49 years with primary liver carcinoma and hepatitis B virus infection.

V usage is TRBV11-2 and J usage is TRBJ2-7, with 7 bases aligning to TRBD2. CDR1 SGHAT and CDR2 FQNNGV come from the germline V gene. The junction had 7 bases not matched to a gene; V was cut back by 1 base and J by 4 bases. CDR3 size: 15 residues. The CDR3 reads CASSLVAGELYEQYF. The CDR3 DNA sequence: TGTGCCAGCAGCTTAGTTGCGGGAGAGTTATACGAGCAGTACTTC.

This clonotype was detected only a few times. The V and J genes are TRBV7-9 and TRBJ2-1, with no clear D. This CDR3 contains 15 residues. Trimming removed 2 bases from V and 0 bases from J, with 8 bases in between. Germline CDR1 reads SEHNR; CDR2 reads FQNEAQ (reference sequence). The CDR3 spells CASSLTASSYNEQFF. The DNA for the CDR3 is TGTGCCAGCAGCTTAACTGCATCCTCCTACAATGAGCAGTTCTTC.

The chain is built from TRBV10-2 and TRBJ2-1, with 7 positions matching TRBD1. V lost 3 bases to trimming and J lost 0 bases; unmatched junction nucleotides: 5. The CDR3 contains 16 residues. From germline, CDR1 is WSHSY and CDR2 SAAADI. The CDR3 nucleotides are TGCGCCAGCAGTGAACCGGGACAGACCTCCTACAATGAGCAGTTCTTC. This translates into CASSEPGQTSYNEQFF.

This sequence joins TRBV2 and TRBJ2-3; weak D call: TRBD1 (5 bases). The V gene's germline CDR1 is SNHLY and CDR2 FYNNEI. CDR3 size: 14 residues. Trimming removed 4 bases at V and 4 bases at J, with 12 bases between. CDR3 in DNA: TGTGCCAGCAGTGTTTGGGGCCTCGCAGATACGCAGTATTTT. It codes for CASSVWGLADTQYF.

A remark on this clonotype: Possible read error: a much larger clone is one base away. This chain links TRBV10-2 with TRBJ2-3; tentatively, D is TRBD2 (6 bases). Germline lookup yields CDR1 WSHSY and CDR2 SAAADI. The CDR3 runs 14 residues. This CDR3 is CASRRGQHTDMQYF. The DNA of the CDR3 is TGCGCCAGCAGGCGGGGCCAGCACACAGATATGCAGTATTTT.

This rearrangement joins TRBV11-3 to TRBJ2-1; 8 positions match TRBD2. J lost 7 bases, V lost 5 bases, and 10 bases had no gene match. Germline CDR1 SGHNT, CDR2 YENEEA. This CDR3 has 15 residues. The chain's CDR3 is CASSQAGLASNEQFF. CDR3 nucleotide sequence: TGTGCCAGCAGCCAGGCAGGACTAGCCTCGAATGAGCAGTTCTTC.

With respect to this clonotype: A read error is possible here, since a much larger clone lies one base away. A read error is likely, as this CDR3 ends without the conserved phenylalanine or tryptophan. V is TRBV29-1 and J is TRBJ2-3; 9 nucleotides align to TRBD2. CDR3 length equals 15 residues. The germline gives CDR1 SQVTM, CDR2 ANQGSEA. With V trimmed by 4 bases and J by 6 bases, 11 bases remained unmatched. The CDR3 reads CSVGGGGVTLDTQYS. DNA for the CDR3: TGCAGCGTTGGCGGGGGGGGGGTCACTTTGGATACGCAGTATTCT.

Points on this clonotype: The junction departs from the called germline gene at one end, perhaps through a read error. The chain couples TRBV5-4 to TRBJ2-1, with 11 bases fitting TRBD2. The CDR3 has 16 amino acids. Germline CDR1 reads SGHNT; CDR2 reads YYREEE (reference sequence). The CDR3 reads CASSLAGTSGRNEQLF. CDR3 nucleotides: TGTGCCAGCAGCTTGGCCGGAACTAGCGGGAGAAATGAGCAGCTCTTC.

As concerns this clonotype: An end of the junction differs from the germline gene, which may be a read error. The CDR3 DNA is TGTGCCAGTAGTTTAGGCCTTAACATCGGGGAGCTGTTTTTT. Amino acid sequence: CASSLGLNIGELFF. The genes are TRBV12-3 or TRBV12-4 and TRBJ2-2; no clear D gene. This CDR3 contains 14 residues.

Details on this clonotype: A read error may account for a junction end that differs from germline. This rearrangement joins TRBV4-2 to TRBJ1-2, with D unclear. This CDR3 is 14 amino acids long. CDR1 and CDR2 from the germline V gene are LGHNA and YNFKEQ. DNA of the CDR3: TGTGTCAGCAGCGCTGAGTTGGAGTACTATGGCTACACCTTC. Its translation: CVSSAELEYYGYTF.

This clonotype appeared a few times. The V and J genes are TRBV2 and TRBJ2-1; D not certain. There are 11 residues in the CDR3. CDR1 is SNHLY and CDR2 is FYNNEI in the germline V gene. V shed 6 bases and J shed 9 bases, with 9 bases lying between them. Written as DNA, the CDR3 is TGTGCCAGCAGCGCCATTTCTGAGCAGTTCTTC. Encoded protein: CASSAISEQFF.

On this clonotype: One end of the junction is discordant with germline, which a read error may explain. The chain uses TRBV12-3 or TRBV12-4 and TRBJ1-2, with D possibly being TRBD1 (6 bases). The CDR3 covers 14 residues. The CDR3 bases are TGTGCTAGCAGTCCCACAGGGTACGGGGGTGGCTACACCTTC. This translates into CASSPTGYGGGYTF.

This clonotype was observed a few times. A single base separates this from a much larger clone, so it may be a read error. The CDR3 nucleotides are TGCAGCGCGGGGGGGCAGGGAGGAACCGGGGAGCTGTATTTT. Translation: CSAGGQGGTGELYF. The chain uses TRBV29-1 and TRBJ2-2; 8 bases agree with TRBD2. Germline loops: CDR1 SQVTM, CDR2 ANQGSEA. This CDR3 is built from 14 residues.

Turning to this clonotype: An end of the junction does not agree with germline; a read error may underlie this. The chain carries TRBV4-1 and TRBJ2-7; D is perhaps TRBD2 (6 bases). This CDR3 has 14 amino acids. From germline, CDR1 is MGHRA and CDR2 YSYEKL. This chain's CDR3 is CVSSHAGTRYEQYF. For the CDR3, the DNA is TGCGTCAGCAGCCACGCCGGGACTCGCTACGAGCAGTATTTC.

A few counts support this clonotype. A junction boundary mismatches the germline segment, possibly from a read error. The gene calls are TRBV11-2 and TRBJ2-2; D is ambiguous. Per germline, CDR1 SGHAT and CDR2 FQNNGV. The CDR3 loop spans 13 amino acids. This CDR3 is CASSSGPSGELFF. DNA of the CDR3: TGTGCTAGCAGCTCAGGTCCTAGCGGGGAGCTGTTTTTT.

A word on this clonotype: A much larger clone differs from this one at a single base, so this may be a read error. CDR3 nucleotides: TGTGCCAGCAGTTACTCGGCAGGGAAGGCCAAAAACATTCAGTACTTC. It codes for CASSYSAGKAKNIQYF. The genes are TRBV6-6 and TRBJ2-4; TRBD1 might be the D (5 bases). Germline CDR1 and CDR2: MNHNY and SVGAGI (reference sequence). V lost 0 bases to trimming and J lost 1 base, with 10 bases between them. CDR3 size: 16 residues.

About this clonotype: One end of the junction varies from germline; a read error may be responsible. This sequence joins TRBV4-2 and TRBJ1-5; no firm D call. The CDR3 has 14 residues. Germline V gene data show CDR1 as LGHNA and CDR2 as YNFKEQ. CDR3 protein: CASSQIKTRQPQHF. The CDR3 nucleotides are TGCGCCAGCAGCCAAATAAAGACGCGGCAGCCCCAGCATTTT.

A few counts support this clonotype. At one of its ends the junction is not consistent with the germline gene, which may arise from a read error. The CDR3 sequence is CASNETANYGYTF. As DNA, the CDR3 is TGTGCCAGCAACGAGACAGCGAACTATGGCTACACCTTC. The V and J genes are TRBV4-1 and TRBJ1-2, with D maybe TRBD1 (5 bases). The CDR3 covers 13 residues. Germline V gene data show CDR1 as MGHRA and CDR2 as YSYEKL.

In the case of this clonotype: The CDR3 does not end in the conserved phenylalanine or tryptophan, so this is likely a read error. The chain employs TRBV11-2 and TRBJ1-1; tentatively, D is TRBD1 (6 bases). The V end lost 0 bases, the J end lost 3 bases, and 20 bases lay between the germline ends. The CDR3 consists of 18 residues. Germline V CDR1 and CDR2: SGHAT, FQNNGV. In DNA, the CDR3 is TGTGCCAGCAGCTTAGATGGGGACTGGGGGCGCCGGTACACTGAAGCTTTCCTT. It specifies CASSLDGDWGRRYTEAFL.

This clonotype was counted a few times. The chain recombines TRBV11-2 with TRBJ2-6; 12 bases are a match to TRBD2. V was pared by 3 bases and J by 2 bases, with 8 bases of the junction left unmatched. Germline V CDR1 and CDR2: SGHAT, FQNNGV. The CDR3 consists of 19 residues. CDR3: CASSFHIGLAGTGANVLTF. In DNA form, the CDR3 reads TGTGCCAGCAGCTTCCATATCGGACTAGCGGGGACTGGGGCCAACGTCCTGACTTTC.